Each of the 24 T cell receptor beta chains below was sequenced from the same sample in a study of identical twins. One entry per CDR3 protein, called by TCRdb with MiXCR from the 5' RACE reads. Here the sample spans around 510,000 distinct CDR3 sequences, roughly an eighth being singletons. The sample was also linked to a second study, of yellow fever vaccine responses in identical twins.

Specimen: CD4+ T cells sorted from blood. Every receptor here comes from a woman aged 18-35 years in good health.

Only a few counts were recorded for this clonotype. The J gene is TRBJ2-7, the V gene TRBV6-5; 10 bases agree with TRBD2. The CDR3 spans 16 residues. The germline CDR1 and CDR2 sequences are MNHEY and SVGAGI. The V and J ends lost 0 bases and 0 bases, in that order; junction bases with no gene match: 2. The DNA for the CDR3 is TGTGCCAGCAGTTACTCACTAGCGGGGAGCTCCTACGAGCAGTACTTC. Translated, it gives CASSYSLAGSSYEQYF.

There are a few counts of this clonotype. This chain connects TRBV28 to TRBJ2-7, with 7 bases fitting TRBD1. The CDR3 covers 12 residues. Germline loops: CDR1 MDHEN, CDR2 SYDVKM. The V gene end was trimmed by 5 bases and the J gene end by 6 bases; junction bases not matched to a gene: 4. The CDR3 DNA reads TGTGCCAGCAGTACGGGACAGCTCGAGCAGTACTTC. Residues: CASSTGQLEQYF. Full variable domain (outside the CDR3, taken from reference TRBV28 and TRBJ2-7): DVKVTQSSRYLVKRTGEKVFLECVQDMDHENMFWYRQDPGLGLRLIYFSYDVKMKEKGDIPEGYSVSREKKERFSLILESASTNQTSMYLCASSTGQLEQYFGPGTRLTVT.

This clonotype was seen a handful of times. The rearrangement joins TRBV6-1 to TRBJ2-2; D gene unclear. Per the germline V gene, CDR1 is MNHNS and CDR2 is SASEGT. The V end lost 6 bases, the J end lost 3 bases, and 8 bases lay between the germline ends. This CDR3 is 13 amino acids long. CDR3 bases: TGTGCCAGCAGGGGGTCGGACACCGGGGAGCTGTTTTTT. Protein sequence: CASRGSDTGELFF.

This clonotype was seen more than once but under ten times. The V gene is TRBV19, the J gene TRBJ2-2, with D possibly being TRBD2 (6 bases). V was cut by 7 bases and J by 3 bases, with 12 bases left in between. The CDR3 loop spans 14 amino acids. Germline values: CDR1 LNHDA, CDR2 SQIVND (reference sequence). CDR3 bases: TGTGCCAGTACCAAGTCGGGGGACACCGGGGAGCTGTTTTTT. It encodes CASTKSGDTGELFF.

This sequence joins TRBV28 and TRBJ2-7; TRBD2 agrees at 7 bases. This CDR3 has 16 amino acids. CDR1 MDHEN and CDR2 SYDVKM come from the germline V gene. The V gene end was trimmed by 3 bases and the J gene end by 3 bases; junction bases not matched to a gene: 11. In DNA form, the CDR3 reads TGTGCCAGCAGTTTCCATCTAGCGGAGCGGCACTACGAGCAGTACTTC. Encoded protein: CASSFHLAERHYEQYF. The full variable domain, completed using reference TRBV28 and TRBJ2-7, is DVKVTQSSRYLVKRTGEKVFLECVQDMDHENMFWYRQDPGLGLRLIYFSYDVKMKEKGDIPEGYSVSREKKERFSLILESASTNQTSMYLCASSFHLAERHYEQYFGPGTRLTVT.

V gene TRBV28 combines with J gene TRBJ2-1; D gene uncertain. V lost 7 bases, J lost 2 bases, and 12 bases lay in between. This CDR3 is built from 14 residues. The germline gives CDR1 MDHEN, CDR2 SYDVKM. CDR3 in DNA: TGTGCCAGCAACCAAGAAAGAGCCTACAATGAGCAGTTCTTC. This encodes CASNQERAYNEQFF.

The V gene is TRBV11-2, the J gene TRBJ2-4; the D gene is possibly TRBD2 (6 bases). Per the germline V gene, CDR1 is SGHAT and CDR2 is FQNNGV. The CDR3 spans 13 residues. V shed 4 bases and J shed 9 bases, with 13 bases lying between them. The CDR3 protein is CASSSDRRGIQYF. CDR3 nucleotide sequence: TGTGCCAGCAGCTCCGATAGGAGGGGCATTCAGTACTTC.

This clonotype showed up just a few times. CDR3 nucleotide sequence: TGTGCCAGCGATACGACAGGCTACTACGAGCAGTACTTC. Translation: CASDTTGYYEQYF. The rearrangement links TRBV2 to TRBJ2-7, with a possible D match to TRBD1 (6 bases). Trimming took off 8 bases at V and 3 bases at J, with 14 bases between the two ends. CDR1 and CDR2 (germline): SNHLY, FYNNEI. The CDR3 loop spans 13 amino acids.

This clonotype was seen a few times. This sequence joins TRBV6-1 and TRBJ2-3, with TRBD2 matching 15 bases. J gave up 0 bases and V 6 bases, and 1 base lay outside the gene matches. Per the germline V gene, CDR1 is MNHNS and CDR2 is SASEGT. The CDR3 has 16 amino acids. The CDR3, as DNA: TGTGCCAGCAGCGGACTAGCGGGAGGGAGCACAGATACGCAGTATTTT. Protein sequence: CASSGLAGGSTDTQYF.

Worth noting for this clonotype: This may stem from a read error, because a much larger clone lies one nucleotide away. The rearrangement joins TRBV11-2 to TRBJ2-5; no clear D gene. Germline V gene sequence: CDR1 SGHAT, CDR2 FQNNGV. Trimming took 8 bases from V and 1 from J, leaving 14 bases between them. This CDR3 contains 14 residues. In DNA, the CDR3 is TGTGCCAGCGGCCAAGGGTCCCTCCAAGAGACCCAGTACTTC. It encodes CASGQGSLQETQYF.

This clonotype was found a few times. The V call is TRBV4-3, the J call TRBJ2-2; the D gene is possibly TRBD2 (6 bases). From germline, CDR1 is LGHNA and CDR2 YSLEER. V shed 0 bases and J shed 1 base, with 18 bases lying between them. The CDR3 is 19 residues long. The CDR3 region is CASSQDLIVVAENTGELFF. The CDR3 DNA reads as TGCGCCAGCAGCCAAGATCTAATAGTTGTAGCGGAGAACACCGGGGAGCTGTTTTTT.

This clonotype has just a few counts. The V call is TRBV5-1, the J call TRBJ1-1, with 10 bases identical to TRBD1. With 4 bases clipped from V and 6 bases from J, the junction kept 6 bases outside the gene matches. The CDR3 length is 14 residues. The germline V gene encodes CDR1 SGHRS and CDR2 YFSETQ. This CDR3 is CASSPGQGYPEAFF. CDR3 bases: TGCGCCAGCAGCCCGGGACAGGGGTACCCTGAAGCTTTCTTT. The full variable domain, with the rest looked up from reference TRBV5-1 and TRBJ1-1, is KAGVTQTPRYLIKTRGQQVTLSCSPISGHRSVSWYQQTPGQGLQFLFEYFSETQRNKGNFPGRFSGRQFSNSRSEMNVSTLELGDSALYLCASSPGQGYPEAFFGQGTRLTVV.

A few counts support this clonotype. V and J are TRBV3-1 and TRBJ2-1; the D gene is possibly TRBD2 (6 bases). The CDR3 contains 15 residues. The germline V gene encodes CDR1 LGHDT and CDR2 YNNKEL (reference sequence). Trimming removed 1 base at V and 10 bases at J, with 17 bases between. This chain's CDR3 is CASSQVGTPDGEQFF. The CDR3 DNA reads TGTGCCAGCAGCCAAGTCGGGACTCCCGACGGAGAGCAGTTCTTC.

This clonotype was counted between two and nine times. The genes are TRBV20-1 and TRBJ2-5; a possible D gene is TRBD1 (6 bases). The CDR3 extends over 13 amino acids. Germline V gene data show CDR1 as DFQATT and CDR2 as SNEGSKA (reference sequence). Deletions cut 5 bases from V and 4 bases from J, with 14 bases between. The DNA of the CDR3 is TGCAGTGCTTGTCCACAGGGTACAGAGACCCAGTACTTC. Translation gives CSACPQGTETQYF.

The J gene is TRBJ2-7, the V gene TRBV24-1; weak D call: TRBD1 (6 bases). Trimming cost V 2 bases and J 7 bases, with 14 bases left between them. The CDR3 length is 14 residues. Germline assignment: CDR1 KGHDR and CDR2 SFDVKD. The CDR3: CATSDSTGSPEQYF. The CDR3 nucleotides read TGTGCCACCAGTGATTCTACAGGGAGCCCGGAGCAGTACTTC.

The table lists this clonotype with many counts. The chain combines TRBV5-1 with TRBJ2-3, with D possibly being TRBD1 or TRBD2 (6 bases each). V lost 3 bases, J lost 4 bases, and 15 bases lay in between. The germline gives CDR1 SGHRS, CDR2 YFSETQ. The CDR3 length is 15 residues. CDR3 DNA sequence: TGCGCCAGCAGCTACGGGGGCCAGTCTCCAGATACGCAGTATTTT. Translating it yields CASSYGGQSPDTQYF.

The chain carries TRBV20-1 and TRBJ2-3; a weak D match, TRBD2 (6 bases). Germline CDR1 and CDR2: DFQATT and SNEGSKA (reference sequence). Trimming took off 3 bases at V and 0 bases at J, with 19 bases between the two ends. The CDR3 is 17 amino acids. As DNA, the CDR3 is TGCAGTGCTAGGTCCTGGAGGAGGGCTTCTAGCACAGATACGCAGTATTTT. Translation gives CSARSWRRASSTDTQYF.

This clonotype came up a few times. The chain is built from TRBV20-1 and TRBJ1-1; TRBD1 matches 8 bases. This CDR3 comprises 12 residues. V shed 7 bases and J 5 bases; nucleotides not matched to a gene: 6. The germline CDR1 and CDR2 sequences are DFQATT and SNEGSKA (reference sequence). The CDR3: CSGQDRETEAFF. The CDR3 bases are TGCAGTGGCCAGGACAGGGAAACTGAAGCTTTCTTT.

The chain uses TRBV5-1 and TRBJ2-2; 7 bases line up with TRBD1. The CDR3 has 15 residues. Per germline, CDR1 SGHRS and CDR2 YFSETQ. J gave up 4 bases and V 4 bases, and 7 bases lay outside the gene matches. In DNA form, the CDR3 reads TGCGCCAGCAGCAATCCGACAGGGTTCACCGGGGAGCTGTTTTTT. Translating it yields CASSNPTGFTGELFF.

In its sample, this clonotype was seen a few times. The gene calls are TRBV29-1 and TRBJ2-3; 8 nucleotides match TRBD2. Germline V gives CDR1 SQVTM, CDR2 ANQGSEA. V dropped 4 bases and J dropped 6; count of bases not matched to a gene: 3. The length of the CDR3 is 12 residues. DNA of the CDR3: TGCAGCGTTGGGCGACTAGCGGATACGCAGTATTTT. The encoded protein is CSVGRLADTQYF.

The rearrangement uses TRBV5-1 and TRBJ2-2, with 7 nucleotides matching TRBD1. CDR1 SGHRS and CDR2 YFSETQ come from the germline V gene. The CDR3 contains 17 residues. V lost 4 bases, J lost 1 base, and 10 bases stayed unmatched. CDR3 coding DNA: TGCGCCAGCAGCGTACTTACCGGGACAGTGAACACCGGGGAGCTGTTTTTT. The encoded protein is CASSVLTGTVNTGELFF.

The rearrangement joins TRBV20-1 to TRBJ2-1; D might be TRBD2 (6 bases). V lost 5 bases and J lost 0, with 14 bases in between. CDR3 size: 15 residues. The germline V gene has CDR1 DFQATT and CDR2 SNEGSKA (reference sequence). CDR3 in DNA: TGCAGTGCTTTCGCACTAGCCGGCTCCTACAATGAGCAGTTCTTC. Protein sequence: CSAFALAGSYNEQFF.

The chain recombines TRBV19 with TRBJ2-1; 8 bases align to TRBD2. The germline gives CDR1 LNHDA, CDR2 SQIVND (reference sequence). Trimming took 10 bases from V and 4 from J; bases not matched to a gene: 12. This CDR3 is 15 amino acids long. Here the CDR3 DNA reads TGTGCCACCAAGACTAGCGCCAACCGTTACAATGAGCAGTTCTTC. Residues: CATKTSANRYNEQFF.

V gene TRBV29-1 combines with J gene TRBJ1-1; D remains ambiguous. The ends were cut back, 3 bases at V and 0 bases at J, with 8 bases in the middle. This CDR3 has 13 amino acids. Per germline, CDR1 SQVTM and CDR2 ANQGSEA. The CDR3 nucleotides are TGCAGCGTTGAGGTTTTTATGAACACTGAAGCTTTCTTT. Translating it yields CSVEVFMNTEAFF. Full variable domain (missing parts from reference TRBV29-1 and TRBJ1-1): SAVISQKPSRDICQRGTSLTIQCQVDSQVTMMFWYRQQPGQSLTLIATANQGSEATYESGFVIDKFPISRPNLTFSTLTVSNMSPEDSSIYLCSVEVFMNTEAFFGQGTRLTVV.